This record looks at one TCR beta chain sequence and its context. Its antigen is not identified. Unstimulated naive, memory, effector memory and TEMRA subsets from three donor pairs were sequenced. This entry is derived from a study of siplizumab effects on memory and regulatory T cells. Here immunoSEQ multiplex PCR was the method, and the copy in TCRdb shows in-frame clones only, minus some. This sample has 70,000 to 100,000 clones, with roughly 97% found just once. The CDR3 is made up of 14 amino acids. V dropped 0 bases and J dropped 8; count of bases not matched to a gene: 7. Germline V lookup: CDR1 SGDLS, CDR2 YYNGEE. Overall study findings and caveats: The study found naive T cells seemingly more diverse than memory cells and seemingly major alloresponse contributors. Alloreactive clones mapping to unstimulated subsets formed only a minor fraction.

The TCR was taken from a human donor in good health. The gene calls are TRBV9 and TRBJ2-5, with 7 bases aligning to TRBD2. Sequencing was carried out using naive CD4+ T cells sorted from blood. The CDR3 nucleotides are TGTGCCAGCAGCGTAGTATCCAGCGGGGACACCCAGTACTTC. Translated, it gives CASSVVSSGDTQYF.